The clone carrying this T cell receptor beta chain was recorded only once. Its antigen remains unidentified. Receiving focal radiation plus CTLA-4 blockade with ipilimumab were patients who had chemo-refractory metastatic non-small-cell lung cancer. The CDR3 has 14 residues. Germline V CDR1 and CDR2: MDHEN, SYDVKM. Trimming shortened V by 2 bases and J by 3 bases, and 7 bases separated the two germline ends. These data come from a study of radiotherapy plus CTLA-4 blockade in lung cancer. Notes on the study in general: Response was reportedly best predicted by early blood T cell clone dynamics, with interferon-beta. After treatment with radiotherapy plus ipilimumab, TCR clones that came from the tumor expanded in blood.

Repertoires were generated with immunoSEQ multiplex PCR, while TCRdb's copy carries only in-frame clones and drops some. The data show about 29,000 clones, 70% to 90% seen once. This sequence joins TRBV28 and TRBJ1-4, with D maybe TRBD1 (6 bases). This clonotype was obtained from a human donor with non-small cell lung cancer that progressed on radiotherapy plus ipilimumab. Sequencing was performed on peripheral blood, taken from a patient treated with radiotherapy plus ipilimumab. The DNA of the CDR3 is TGTGCCAGCAGTTTAGGGACACCTAATGAAAAACTGTTTTTT. Protein: CASSLGTPNEKLFF.